A selection of T cell receptor beta chains follows, all from one sample in a study of blood T cell repertoires in COVID-19. Sequenced by immunoSEQ multiplex PCR; TCRdb stores in-frame clones only, minus some. The data hold some 250,000 clones, with approximately 82% observed a single time. The sequencing sample was made of peripheral blood. These receptors were obtained from a woman younger than 30 with acute or convalescent COVID-19. CDR3s include the opening cysteine and the closing phenylalanine or tryptophan. The D gene is left open where the match is weak. The size field is filled for only some rows; it gives once, few, many or a size class.

d_gene	len	v_gene	abundance	j_gene	CDR3nt	CDR3aa
.	11	TRBV29-1	.	TRBJ1-1	TGCAGCGTTGAGGCTGCCAATGAAGCTTTCTTT	CSVEAANEAFF
TRBD1	17	TRBV19	.	TRBJ2-6	TGTGCCAGTAAGGGACAGGGATTTAACACTGGGGCCAACGTCCTGACTTTC	CASKGQGFNTGANVLTF
.	18	TRBV7-9	few	TRBJ2-6	TGTGCCAGCAGCTTAGCGCGGCTAGTAGGGGCTGGGGCCAACGTCCTGACTTTC	CASSLARLVGAGANVLTF
.	14	TRBV10-3	.	TRBJ2-5	TGTGCCATCAGTGAGGGAGGACAGCAAGAGACCCAGTACTTC	CAISEGGQQETQYF
TRBD2	16	TRBV19	.	TRBJ2-3	TGTGCCAGTAGTATTTCACCCAGCGGGATGTGGGATACGCAGTATTTT	CASSISPSGMWDTQYF
.	18	TRBV28	.	TRBJ1-5	TGTGCCAGCAAGCCCGCTCTAGGGGGAAGCCCCTCCAATCAGCCCCAGCATTTT	CASKPALGGSPSNQPQHF
TRBD2	17	TRBV3-1/TRBV3-2	once	TRBJ2-3	TGTGCCAGCAGCCAATCTCGGAGGACTAGCGGGAGAGATACGCAGTATTTT	CASSQSRRTSGRDTQYF
TRBD2	16	TRBV4-3	few	TRBJ2-1	TGCGCCAGCAGCCAAGATCCTAGCGGGACGTACAATGAGCAGTTCTTC	CASSQDPSGTYNEQFF
.	12	TRBV27	.	TRBJ1-2	TGTGCCAGCTCAGCCCAGGGCTATGGCTACACCTTC	CASSAQGYGYTF
TRBD1	16	TRBV10-3	.	TRBJ2-7	TGTGCCATCAGTGAGTCGAACTGGGGACAGGGGCACGAGCAGTACTTC	CAISESNWGQGHEQYF
.	16	TRBV18	.	TRBJ1-2	TGTGCCAGCTCACAGCCGTACAGGTTCGAAGTCTATGGCTACACCTTC	CASSQPYRFEVYGYTF
TRBD2	16	TRBV9	.	TRBJ2-3	TGTGCCAGCAGCTCACCGGGACTAGCGGTGGGGGATACGCAGTATTTT	CASSSPGLAVGDTQYF
TRBD2	13	TRBV19	.	TRBJ2-5	TGTGCCAGTAGTATAATGGGGGGGGAGACCCAGTACTTC	CASSIMGGETQYF
TRBD1	13	TRBV5-8	.	TRBJ2-7	TGTGCCAGCAGGCCGACAGGGAGTCGCGAGCAGTACTTC	CASRPTGSREQYF
.	13	TRBV5-1	.	TRBJ1-2	TGCGCCAGCAGCTCTCAGGCTAACTATGGCTACACCTTC	CASSSQANYGYTF
TRBD1	18	TRBV28	.	TRBJ2-7	TGTGCCAGCAGTTTAGGGGACAGACTCCACCCGGCGTCCTACGAGCAGTACTTC	CASSLGDRLHPASYEQYF
.	15	TRBV30	.	TRBJ1-3	TGTGCTCGAAGCAGGGGCCGCAACTCTGGAAACACCATATATTTT	CARSRGRNSGNTIYF
.	15	TRBV9	few	TRBJ2-1	TGTGCCAGCAGCCCCGCGGAATTAAAGGACAATGAGCAGTTCTTC	CASSPAELKDNEQFF
TRBD1	14	TRBV7-9	.	TRBJ1-2	TGTGCCAGCAGCACACCGACAGGGTGGGTTGGCTACACCTTC	CASSTPTGWVGYTF
TRBD1	12	TRBV3-1/TRBV3-2	.	TRBJ1-5	TGTGCCAGCAGCTTGGGACAGGCCAGCCAGCATTTT	CASSLGQASQHF
TRBD1	13	TRBV19	.	TRBJ1-4	TGTGCCAGTACCGGACAGGGGCGAGAAAAACTGTTTTTT	CASTGQGREKLFF
TRBD1	15	TRBV6-5	.	TRBJ2-7	TGTGCCAGCAGCCGAAGACAGGGGTTCGGGGACGAGCAGTACTTC	CASSRRQGFGDEQYF
TRBD1	15	TRBV7-6	.	TRBJ1-6	TGTGCCAGCAGCTCCCTGGGCAGGGGGAATTCACCCCTCCACTTT	CASSSLGRGNSPLHF
TRBD1	15	TRBV19	few	TRBJ1-1	TGTGCCAGTAGTTCAAGGACAGGGGGACCGACTGAAGCTTTCTTT	CASSSRTGGPTEAFF
TRBD2	15	TRBV19	.	TRBJ2-7	TGTGCCAGTAGTACCGGACTAGCGGGGGCCTACGAGCAGTACTTC	CASSTGLAGAYEQYF
.	17	TRBV7-9	.	TRBJ2-3	TGTGCCAGCAGCTTAGCCCCCATGGCCGGACAACTAGATACGCAGTATTTT	CASSLAPMAGQLDTQYF
TRBD2	15	TRBV6-2/TRBV6-3	.	TRBJ2-7	TGTGCCAGCAGTCCGCTAGCGGAGTTCTCTTACGAGCAGTACTTC	CASSPLAEFSYEQYF
TRBD1	16	TRBV9	.	TRBJ1-2	TGTGCCAGCAGCGCCCAAACCGGACAGGGGGCGGGAGGCTACACCTTC	CASSAQTGQGAGGYTF
TRBD2	18	TRBV7-2	.	TRBJ2-1	TGTGCCAGCAGCACGCCTAGCGGGAGCACTGTAGGCTACAATGAGCAGTTCTTC	CASSTPSGSTVGYNEQFF
.	14	TRBV30	.	TRBJ2-5	TGTGCCGGCCTACTAGCCCCTGGACAAGAGACCCAGTACTTC	CAGLLAPGQETQYF
TRBD1	13	TRBV5-1	few	TRBJ1-2	TGCGCCAGCAGCGGGACAGCAGTCTATGGCTACACCTTC	CASSGTAVYGYTF
.	15	TRBV4-3	.	TRBJ2-7	TGCGCCAGCAGCCCCCGGCAGGGGCTCAGGGACGAGCAGTACTTC	CASSPRQGLRDEQYF
TRBD2	14	TRBV6-6	.	TRBJ2-7	TGTGCCAGCACTCACTCTAGCGGGAGGGAGGGGCAGTACTTC	CASTHSSGREGQYF
TRBD1	15	TRBV6-5	.	TRBJ2-7	TGTGCCAGCAGTTACTCACAGGGGAAACCATACGAGCAGTACTTC	CASSYSQGKPYEQYF
.	17	TRBV7-9	.	TRBJ2-7	TGTGCCAGCAGCTTAGGCCATGGTCAGGGTTATTACTACGAGCAGTACTTC	CASSLGHGQGYYYEQYF
.	16	TRBV23-1	.	TRBJ1-1	TGCGCCAGCAGTCAATGGGCGGGGAGTATGAACACTGAAGCTTTCTTT	CASSQWAGSMNTEAFF
TRBD2	15	TRBV18	.	TRBJ2-7	TGTGCCACCTCTAGCGGGAGAGGGGCCCCCTACGAGCAGTACTTC	CATSSGRGAPYEQYF
TRBD1	14	TRBV29-1	.	TRBJ2-3	TGCAGCGTCGGGACAGACCCTAGCACAGATACGCAGTATTTT	CSVGTDPSTDTQYF
.	16	TRBV19	.	TRBJ1-4	TGTGCCAGTAGTAACCACAGGGTTCGAGGAAATGAAAAACTGTTTTTT	CASSNHRVRGNEKLFF
.	16	TRBV27	.	TRBJ2-1	TGTGCCAGCAGTTTCTCGACTAGGGCGGGGTACAATGAGCAGTTCTTC	CASSFSTRAGYNEQFF
TRBD2	15	TRBV28	.	TRBJ2-7	TGTGCCAGCAGCAAGAGTGGGACTATTAACTACGAGCAGTACTTC	CASSKSGTINYEQYF
TRBD1	16	TRBV25-1	.	TRBJ1-5	TGTGCCAGCAGTGCCACTACAGGGGCTCAGAATCAGCCCCAGCATTTT	CASSATTGAQNQPQHF
.	16	TRBV15	.	TRBJ2-3	TGTGCCACCAGCAGAGATACGGGAGTGTATACAGATACGCAGTATTTT	CATSRDTGVYTDTQYF
.	14	TRBV11-2	few	TRBJ2-5	TGTGCCAGCAGCTTTGCAGGGTACCAAGAGACCCAGTACTTC	CASSFAGYQETQYF
TRBD1	14	TRBV6-5	.	TRBJ2-7	TGTGCCAGCAGTTTCCGGGACAGGGGTTACGAGCAGTACTTC	CASSFRDRGYEQYF
.	15	TRBV3-1/TRBV3-2	.	TRBJ2-3	TGTGCCAGCACCCCGACCGGGAAACGCACAGATACGCAGTATTTT	CASTPTGKRTDTQYF
TRBD1	15	TRBV6-2/TRBV6-3	.	TRBJ2-2	TGTGCCAGCAGTTCGGGACAGGGGGCGACCGGGGAGCTGTTTTTT	CASSSGQGATGELFF